This T cell receptor beta chain was documented in a study of blood T cell repertoires in COVID-19. Overall study: Sample material is recorded as cDNA or gDNA derived from T cells, B-cell-depleted T cells, or PBMCs.

The CDR3 is 15 amino acids. V lost 7 bases and J lost 0, with 13 bases in between. Germline values: CDR1 LNHDA, CDR2 SQIVND (reference sequence). Under the authors' procedure: Amplification with reference gene primers provided the estimates of nucleated cell counts. This table comes from immunoSEQ multiplex PCR, and its TCRdb copy is limited to in-frame clones, with some not included. The DNA was the basis for D and trimming; V, J and clone size are from that table. The sample shows roughly 250,000 clones, around 85% of them seen only once. In assigning cohorts, the study relied on participant-reported clinical history.

This chain connects TRBV19 to TRBJ2-1, with D tentatively TRBD1 (7 bases). Sequencing input: PBMCs or T cells enriched from blood (not recorded which). The receptor's source is a woman aged 40 to 55 with acute COVID-19. The CDR3 reads CASTMEGASYNEQFF. DNA for the CDR3: TGTGCCAGTACCATGGAGGGGGCCTCCTACAATGAGCAGTTCTTC.